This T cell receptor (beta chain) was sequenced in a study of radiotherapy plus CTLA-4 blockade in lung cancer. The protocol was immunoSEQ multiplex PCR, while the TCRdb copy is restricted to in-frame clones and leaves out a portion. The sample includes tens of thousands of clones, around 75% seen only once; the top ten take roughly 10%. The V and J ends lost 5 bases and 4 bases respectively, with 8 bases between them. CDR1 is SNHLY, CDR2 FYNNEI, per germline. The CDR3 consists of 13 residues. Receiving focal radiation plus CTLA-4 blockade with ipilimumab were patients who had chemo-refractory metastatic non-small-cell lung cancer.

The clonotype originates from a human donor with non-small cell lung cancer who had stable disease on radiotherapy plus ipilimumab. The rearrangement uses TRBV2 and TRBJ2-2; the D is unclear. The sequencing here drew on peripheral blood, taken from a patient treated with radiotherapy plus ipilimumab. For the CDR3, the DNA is TGTGCCAGCAGTAGCAGACTCACCGGGGAGCTGTTTTTT. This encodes CASSSRLTGELFF.